This TCR beta chain originates from a study of beta chain features in type 1 diabetes. Investigators reverse transcribed all isolated RNA, so they sequenced expressed TCRB transcripts. Produced via immunoSEQ multiplex PCR; TCRdb's table is partial and in-frame only. The sample yields some 370,000 clones, over 8.5% seen once. The CDR3 extends over 12 amino acids. Germline values: CDR1 SSHAT, CDR2 FNYEAQ (reference sequence). Isolation of CD4+ naive, central memory, regulatory and stem cell-like memory cells was achieved by sorting via CD45RO/CCR7/CD25/CD127/CD95/CD27. Whole-study results and caveats: Reduced insertions and increased deletions marked VDJ junctions in type 1 diabetes patients. For Type 1 diabetes patients, all four CD4+ subsets carried TCRB CDR3s that were moderately but significantly shorter. The naive, central memory and Treg TCRB repertoires showed an apparent similarity that was greater among patients than among healthy donors. Whatever favoring of shorter templates PCR might show would apply equally to patients and controls.

This clone appeared a few times. Its antigen is unidentified. One end of the junction is discordant with germline, which a read error may explain. The V call is TRBV7-7, the J call TRBJ2-5; the match to TRBD1 covers 8 bases. The specimen was central memory CD4+ T cells from blood. This clonotype was obtained from a man aged 30 to 45 with type 1 diabetes. CDR3: CASRDRGETQYF. CDR3 DNA sequence: TGTGCTAGCAGAGACAGGGGAGAGACCCAGTACTTC.